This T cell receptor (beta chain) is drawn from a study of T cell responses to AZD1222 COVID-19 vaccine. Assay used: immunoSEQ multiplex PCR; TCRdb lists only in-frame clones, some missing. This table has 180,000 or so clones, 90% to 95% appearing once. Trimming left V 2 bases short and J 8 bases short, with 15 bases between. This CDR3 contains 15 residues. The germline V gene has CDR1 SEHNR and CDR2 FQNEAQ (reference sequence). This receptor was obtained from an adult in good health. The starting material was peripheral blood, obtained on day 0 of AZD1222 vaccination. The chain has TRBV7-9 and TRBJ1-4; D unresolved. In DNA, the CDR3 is TGTGCCAGCAGCTTAACCGGAGGTGGTGGCGAAAAACTGTTTTTT. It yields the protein CASSLTGGGGEKLFF.